This is a list of T cell receptor beta chains from one sample in a study of blood T cells in healthy people across ages. TCRdb ran MiXCR on the 5' RACE reads and lists one entry per CDR3 protein. The top ten clones hold roughly 23% of a sample with approximately 2,000,000 distinct CDR3 sequences, about two fifths of them seen once. Material for sequencing was blood. These receptors all come from a human donor in good health. Both conserved end residues are part of each CDR3. Fields, in order: V gene, J gene, CDR3 protein.

TRBV14	TRBJ1-2	CASSITRGRDGYTF
TRBV12-3/TRBV12-4	TRBJ1-4	CASSLGQINEKLFF
TRBV2	TRBJ2-5	CASREDYPRETQYF
TRBV5-5	TRBJ2-3	CASIRGGVVSFTDTQYF
TRBV28	TRBJ2-1	CALTGGGANNEQFF
TRBV29-1	TRBJ1-2	CSVRDTGYNYGYTF
TRBV20-1	TRBJ1-4	CSASLRDGNEKLFF
TRBV13	TRBJ2-7	CASSMRGESYEQYF
TRBV20-1	TRBJ2-3	CSASGSSSVSTDTQYF
TRBV2	TRBJ2-2	CASSYNRGQVGGELFF
TRBV5-1	TRBJ1-5	CASSLLPDSNQPQHF
TRBV5-1	TRBJ1-5	CASSLPGQGSNQPQHF
TRBV5-1	TRBJ2-3	CASSLGTATGTQYF
TRBV7-3	TRBJ2-7	CASSQSRDYEQYF
TRBV11-3	TRBJ2-5	CASSLTGQTQYF
TRBV25-1	TRBJ1-1	CASSEWGGGTGGTEAFF
TRBV29-1	TRBJ2-1	CSVNRDSAYNEQFF
TRBV5-5	TRBJ2-1	CASSLEWTGGDEQFF
TRBV5-1	TRBJ1-6	CASSLLPGQISPLHF
TRBV24-1	TRBJ1-2	CATSNYPNNYGYTF
TRBV3-1	TRBJ2-1	CASSHLATYNEQFF
TRBV7-2	TRBJ1-1	CASSLRQGKAFF
TRBV3-1	TRBJ2-7	CASGPGHPPYEQYF
TRBV4-2	TRBJ2-7	CASSQDWTGGVYEQYF
TRBV6-2/TRBV6-3	TRBJ2-1	CASSGTGLYSYNEQFF
TRBV10-3	TRBJ2-3	CATRSMVQITDRSGGTQYF